Listed below are T cell receptor beta chains from one sample, sequenced in a study of blood T cell repertoires in COVID-19. Repertoires were generated with immunoSEQ multiplex PCR, while TCRdb's copy carries only in-frame clones and drops some. The table has about 24,000 clones, roughly 85% seen once. Specimen: peripheral blood. The receptors derive from a woman over 75 with active or convalescent COVID-19. Each CDR3 is given with its conserved first and last residue. A D gene is named only where the DNA matches it firmly. Clone size is given for some rows only: seen once, a few or many times, or a class if the clone is expanded.

v_gene	j_gene	abundance	d_gene	CDR3nt	CDR3aa
TRBV20-1	TRBJ2-7	.	.	TGCAGTGCTAGGGCTGACAGGGAGCAGTACTTC	CSARADREQYF
TRBV7-9	TRBJ1-2	.	.	TGTGCCAGCAGCTTATTTGGCAGGAACTATGGCTACACCTTC	CASSLFGRNYGYTF
TRBV5-1	TRBJ2-1	.	TRBD1	TGCGCCAGCAGCTTGCTCGGGACAGGGGGTTTTGGCTCCTACAATGAGCAGTTCTTC	CASSLLGTGGFGSYNEQFF
TRBV27	TRBJ1-1	once	.	TGTGCCAGCAGTTTATCATTAGGGAGGGGGAACACTGAAGCTTTCTTT	CASSLSLGRGNTEAFF
TRBV6-5	TRBJ2-7	few	TRBD1	TGTGCCAGCAGTTTCCACAGGGGAAGATTC	CASSFHRGRF
TRBV27	TRBJ2-1	few	.	TGTGCCAGCAGTTTCCCGGGGGTTGCTAACAATGAGCAGTTCTTC	CASSFPGVANNEQFF
TRBV7-3	TRBJ2-2	.	TRBD2	TGTGCCAGCAGCTTAGACGGGGGGGCAGCTCCTCACGGGGAGCTGTTTTTT	CASSLDGGAAPHGELFF
TRBV18	TRBJ2-7	.	.	TGTGCCAGCTCACACCGGGGGGCGGCCTACGAGCAGTACTTC	CASSHRGAAYEQYF
TRBV2	TRBJ2-7	.	.	TGTGCCAGCAGTGAAGAGGGCAGGGGTCCCGAGCAGTACTTC	CASSEEGRGPEQYF
TRBV21-1	TRBJ2-6	.	.	TGTGCCAGCAGTCCCGGCGGAACTGGGGCCAACGTCCTGACTTTC	CASSPGGTGANVLTF
TRBV6-5	TRBJ1-6	.	.	TGTGCCAGCAGTTACTCGGGGGGGGAAAGTTCACCCCTCCACTTT	CASSYSGGESSPLHF
TRBV7-3	TRBJ2-1	few	.	TGTGCCAGCAGCTCACAGAGTTACAATGAGCAGTTCTTC	CASSSQSYNEQFF
TRBV5-1	TRBJ2-2	.	TRBD2	TGCGCCAGCAGACGGACCGGGACTAGCTACAGCGGGGAGCTGTTTTTT	CASRRTGTSYSGELFF
TRBV5-1	TRBJ1-4	.	.	TGCGCCAGCAGCCCCGGGGGGCGCGGAGATAATGAAAAACTGTTTTTT	CASSPGGRGDNEKLFF
TRBV5-1	TRBJ1-2	.	TRBD1	TGCGCCAGCAGCTTGGCCCCACAGGGGGCGGTCAATGGCTACACCTTC	CASSLAPQGAVNGYTF
TRBV30	TRBJ1-1	.	.	TGTGCCTGGGGTAGGGGGAACACTGAAGCTTTCTTT	CAWGRGNTEAFF
TRBV9	TRBJ1-2	.	.	TGTGCCAGCACCGGAACGGGGGGGGGCTCGGATGGCTACACCTTC	CASTGTGGGSDGYTF
TRBV11-1	TRBJ2-2	.	.	TGTGCCAGCAGCTTAGGAACCACTACCGGGGAGCTGTTTTTT	CASSLGTTTGELFF
TRBV5-1	TRBJ1-1	.	TRBD1	TGCGCCAGCACGGGACAGGGAGGGAACACTGAAGCTTTCTTT	CASTGQGGNTEAFF
TRBV18	TRBJ1-4	once	TRBD1	TGTGCCAGCTCATCCTGGGGGACAGGGGATAATGAAAAACTGTTTTTT	CASSSWGTGDNEKLFF
TRBV28	TRBJ1-1	few	TRBD1	TGTGCCACTCACAGGGGGCTCAACACTGAAGCTTTCTTT	CATHRGLNTEAFF
TRBV13	TRBJ2-6	.	TRBD1	TGTGCCAGCAGCTCGCCGTCCGACAGGGGCCACTCTGGGGCCAACGTCCTGACTTTC	CASSSPSDRGHSGANVLTF
TRBV19	TRBJ1-2	.	TRBD1	TGTGCCAGTTACCAGACAGGGGGCTATGGCTACACCTTC	CASYQTGGYGYTF
TRBV5-6	TRBJ1-6	.	TRBD1	TGTGCCAGCAGTTCTTTTCGCACAGGGGTATCACACTATAATTCACCCCTCCACTTT	CASSSFRTGVSHYNSPLHF
TRBV18	TRBJ2-5	.	.	TGTGCCAGCTCACCAGGCGAAACAGGGTCAGAGACCCAGTACTTC	CASSPGETGSETQYF
TRBV2	TRBJ2-1	.	.	TGTGCCAGCAATCCCTCAGGGTCCTACAATGAGCAGTTCTTC	CASNPSGSYNEQFF
TRBV27	TRBJ1-1	.	TRBD1	TGTGCCAGCAAGGGACAGGGCTGGAACACTGAAGCTTTCTTT	CASKGQGWNTEAFF
TRBV2	TRBJ1-4	.	.	TGTGCCAGCGATACCCAAGGGGCGCTTTATGAAAAACTGTTTTTT	CASDTQGALYEKLFF
TRBV5-5	TRBJ2-1	few	TRBD2	TGTGCCAGCAGCTTCGCGGGGGGGTCCTACAATGAGCAGTTCTTC	CASSFAGGSYNEQFF
TRBV6-5	TRBJ1-3	once	TRBD1	TGTGCCAGCAGGGGACCGACAGGGGCTGAAAACACCATATATTTT	CASRGPTGAENTIYF
TRBV9	TRBJ2-7	.	TRBD1	TGTGCCAGCAGCGTAGCTGCAGGGGGCTTCTCCTACGAGCAGTACTTC	CASSVAAGGFSYEQYF
TRBV7-2	TRBJ1-4	.	TRBD1	TGTGCCAGCAGCCCTAGGACAGGGAATGAAAAACTGTTTTTT	CASSPRTGNEKLFF